The clone carrying this T cell receptor beta chain was detected ten times or more. The CDR3 consists of 13 residues. Germline V CDR1 and CDR2: SEHNR, FQNEAQ (reference sequence). Trimming at V came to 3 bases and at J to 7 bases, leaving 3 bases not matched to a gene. The data belong to a study of Graves' ophthalmopathy and Graves' hyperthyroidism. Amplified material comprised TCR beta CDR3 regions derived from RNA transcripts. HTBI primers primed a first-round RT-PCR, and a second-round multiplex PCR followed. TCRdb re-called the multiplex PCR reads through MiXCR, storing one row per CDR3 protein. The table has 660,000 or so distinct CDR3 sequences, over 40% seen once.

The sequenced material came from peripheral blood. The chain recombines TRBV7-9 with TRBJ1-5; TRBD1 matches 7 bases. This clonotype was sampled from an adult man with Graves' ophthalmopathy. Here the CDR3 reads CASSFQGEQPQHF. The CDR3 nucleotides are TGTGCCAGCAGCTTCCAGGGGGAGCAGCCCCAGCATTTT.